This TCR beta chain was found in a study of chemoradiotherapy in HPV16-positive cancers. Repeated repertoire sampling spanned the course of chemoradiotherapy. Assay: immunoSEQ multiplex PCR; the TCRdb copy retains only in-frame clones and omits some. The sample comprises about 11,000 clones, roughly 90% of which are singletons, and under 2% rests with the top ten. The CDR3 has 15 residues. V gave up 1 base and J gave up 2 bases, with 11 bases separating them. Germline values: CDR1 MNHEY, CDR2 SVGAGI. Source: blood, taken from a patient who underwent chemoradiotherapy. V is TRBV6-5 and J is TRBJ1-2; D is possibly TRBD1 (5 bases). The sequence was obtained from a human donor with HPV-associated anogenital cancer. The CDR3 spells CASSYFGQGNYGYTF. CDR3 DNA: TGTGCCAGCAGTTACTTTGGCCAGGGAAACTATGGCTACACCTTC.